This T cell receptor (beta chain) was documented in a study of T cells in Graves' hyperthyroidism and ophthalmopathy. Notes on this clonotype: Its antigen is unknown.

The V and J ends lost 3 bases and 3 bases respectively, with 12 bases between them. CDR1 is ENHRY, CDR2 SYGVKD, per germline. The CDR3 is made up of 14 amino acids. Amplified regions were TCR beta CDR3 sequences from RNA transcripts. Primed by the HTBI set, a first-round RT-PCR was run on the TCR CDR3. TCRdb independently ran MiXCR on the multiplex PCR reads; one entry per CDR3 protein. This table has about 400,000 distinct CDR3 sequences, approximately 15% appearing once. Points from the study as a whole: Blood also showed most of the thyroid clonotypes that were expanded above 0.001.

The material sequenced was blood. This chain connects TRBV10-3 to TRBJ2-7; D gene ambiguous. This TCR was recovered from a man aged 18-30 years with Graves' ophthalmopathy. This CDR3 is CAISDRGEYYEQYF. In nucleotides, the CDR3 is TGTGCCATCAGTGACAGAGGCGAATACTACGAGCAGTACTTC.